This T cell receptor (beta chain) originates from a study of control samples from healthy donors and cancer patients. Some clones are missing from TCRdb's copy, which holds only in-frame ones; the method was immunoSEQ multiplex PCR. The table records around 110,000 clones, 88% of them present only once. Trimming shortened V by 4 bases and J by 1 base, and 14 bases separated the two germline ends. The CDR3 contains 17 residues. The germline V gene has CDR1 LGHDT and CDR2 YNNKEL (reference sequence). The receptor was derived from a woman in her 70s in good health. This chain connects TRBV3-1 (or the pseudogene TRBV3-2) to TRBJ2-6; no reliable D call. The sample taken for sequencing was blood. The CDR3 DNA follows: TGTGCCAGCAGCCGTCAGGCGTCAAATTCTGGGGCCAACGTCCTGACTTTC. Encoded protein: CASSRQASNSGANVLTF.